Sequencing of this T cell receptor beta chain was carried out in a study of cytomegalovirus exposure and HLA in healthy donors. PCR employed 60 Vbeta and 13 Jbeta primers. Clones were read by immunoSEQ multiplex PCR, and TCRdb kept only the in-frame ones, dropping some. The sample contains 200,000 or so clones, approximately 70% of which appear only once. General observations from the study: According to an earlier analysis, most TCR beta V segments yielded productive rearrangements about 87% or about 30% of the time. The classifier was said to identify cytomegalovirus status with high specificity and sensitivity.

Of note for this clone: The antigen is not known.

Trimming cost V 4 bases and J 5 bases; bases outside gene matches: 9. There are 15 residues in the CDR3. Germline V CDR1 and CDR2: SEHNR, FQNEAQ (reference sequence). Sequences were obtained from PBMCs. The V gene is TRBV7-9, the J gene TRBJ2-5, with 8 bases matching TRBD1. This TCR derives from a man aged 40-50 years in good health and CMV-seropositive. Here the CDR3 reads CASSYPRGLKETQYF. The CDR3 bases are TGTGCCAGCAGCTACCCCAGGGGGCTAAAGGAGACCCAGTACTTC.